Listed below are T cell receptor beta chains from one sample, sequenced in a study of T cell changes during pregnancy in multiple sclerosis. Sequenced by immunoSEQ multiplex PCR; TCRdb stores in-frame clones only, minus some. The sample carries 68,000 or so clones, 75% to 95% recorded once. Sequences were derived from peripheral blood, sampled in the second trimester of pregnancy. All receptors derive from a female donor with multiple sclerosis, enrolled in a pregnancy study. The CDR3 runs from the conserved cysteine through the conserved F or W. The size field is filled for only some rows; it gives once, few, many or a size class.

J,V,size,CDR3
TRBJ1-2,TRBV11-2,.,CASSMDRNYGYTF
TRBJ2-4,TRBV4-3,.,CASSQEGLAGGTKNIQYF
TRBJ2-7,TRBV7-9,once,CASSFQGDAVGYEQYF
TRBJ1-5,TRBV6-1,.,CASSEEAYSNQPQHF
TRBJ2-7,TRBV25-1,.,CASSESGRDEQYF
TRBJ1-2,TRBV10-1,.,CASRTGTELSGYTF
TRBJ1-4,TRBV9,.,CASSSGTTNEKLFF
TRBJ2-3,TRBV5-6,.,CASSLDGSGFTDTQYF
TRBJ1-5,TRBV7-2,.,CASSLKFPGQGTSFQPQHF
TRBJ2-7,TRBV5-1,.,CASSLIQGAGEQYF
TRBJ1-1,TRBV19,.,CASTPRTVMNTEAFF
TRBJ2-2,TRBV7-9,.,CASSLLASTGELFF
TRBJ2-3,TRBV5-4,.,CASSLGGVGTDTQYF
TRBJ1-5,TRBV18,.,CASSHGGPFEPLNQPQHF
TRBJ2-2,TRBV6-6,.,CASSWRGANTGELFF
TRBJ2-2,TRBV7-2,.,CASSPQQGAVGGELFF
TRBJ2-3,TRBV27,.,CASSPPGIGTDTQYF
TRBJ2-2,TRBV30,.,CALLSGGRTGELFF
TRBJ2-7,TRBV7-2,.,CASSLGTGWNYEQYF
TRBJ1-2,TRBV6-6,.,CASSYKGTATNYGYTF
TRBJ2-1,TRBV27,.,CASSLGLAGGPREQFF
TRBJ2-3,TRBV7-3,.,CASSSLAGGTTSTDTQYF
TRBJ2-3,TRBV6-4,.,CASSEIDGTDTQYF
TRBJ2-3,TRBV2,.,CASSPQRGYTQYF
TRBJ2-7,TRBV7-2,.,CASSPQSSGVYEQYF
TRBJ2-3,TRBV4-3,.,CASSQDGGGATDTQYF
TRBJ1-6,TRBV7-3,.,CASSWRQGIVSPLHF
TRBJ2-1,TRBV5-6,.,CASSLRRLAVYNEQFF
TRBJ1-2,TRBV7-9,.,CASSLGQLYGYTF
TRBJ1-4,TRBV5-5,.,CASSLGEQGFYEKLFF
TRBJ1-2,TRBV6-1,.,CASSEAQRGGARPYGYTF
TRBJ1-1,TRBV2,.,CASRKTGKNTEAFF
TRBJ1-1,TRBV27,.,CASSPFGRENTEAFF
TRBJ2-3,TRBV5-1,.,CASSSSGGAWSDTQYF
TRBJ2-2,TRBV2,.,CASRTSGGAGELFF
TRBJ2-7,TRBV29-1,.,CSALQGARYEQYF
TRBJ1-5,TRBV9,.,CASSPQGGSNQPQHF
TRBJ1-2,TRBV6-6,.,CASSYSPGFFGYTF
TRBJ2-5,TRBV25-1,.,CASSPGNQETQYF
TRBJ2-7,TRBV4-3,.,CASSQEAGPSYEQYF
TRBJ1-2,TRBV5-8,once,CASSLGPGKNYGYTF
TRBJ1-6,TRBV30,.,CAWSEDRMNSPLHF
TRBJ2-2,TRBV9,.,CASSGSGTVNTGELFF
TRBJ1-1,TRBV11-3,.,CASSASKGGGTEAFF
TRBJ2-7,TRBV4-2,.,CASSQEWGLVLYEQYF
TRBJ2-5,TRBV4-1,.,CASSLIAGGPPQETQYF
TRBJ1-1,TRBV25-1,.,CASSESGGTEAFF
TRBJ2-3,TRBV10-3,.,CAISEGLWDTQYF
TRBJ2-2,TRBV5-1,.,CASSTEGGSTGELFF
TRBJ1-1,TRBV5-6,once,CASSLPRQVMNTEAFF
TRBJ2-3,TRBV6-1,.,CASSGQGTLRSTDTQYF
TRBJ2-7,TRBV2,.,CASSEASGGYEQYF
TRBJ2-3,TRBV11-3,.,CASSLGPSTDTQYF
TRBJ1-1,TRBV2,.,CASSGIAALNTEAFF
TRBJ1-2,TRBV5-4,.,CASRLRGSSYGYTF
TRBJ1-2,TRBV2,.,CASSEVYGGNYGYTF
TRBJ2-7,TRBV7-2,.,CASRSRADEQYF